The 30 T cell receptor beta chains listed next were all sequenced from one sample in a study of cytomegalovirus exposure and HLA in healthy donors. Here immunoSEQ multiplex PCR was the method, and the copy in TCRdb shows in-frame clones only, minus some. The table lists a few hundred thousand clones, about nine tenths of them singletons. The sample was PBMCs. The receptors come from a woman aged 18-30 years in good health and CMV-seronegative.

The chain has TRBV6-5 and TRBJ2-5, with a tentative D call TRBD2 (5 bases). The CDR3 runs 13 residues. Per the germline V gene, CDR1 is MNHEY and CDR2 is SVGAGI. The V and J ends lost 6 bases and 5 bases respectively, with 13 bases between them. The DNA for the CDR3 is TGTGCCAGCAGATTTCGGAGGTTTGAGACCCAGTACTTC. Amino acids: CASRFRRFETQYF.

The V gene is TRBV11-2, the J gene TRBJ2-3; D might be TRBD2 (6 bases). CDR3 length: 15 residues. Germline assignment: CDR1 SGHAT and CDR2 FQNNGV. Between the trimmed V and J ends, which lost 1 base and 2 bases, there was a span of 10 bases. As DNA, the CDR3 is TGTGCCAGCAGCTTAGTAGCGGTGAACACAGATACGCAGTATTTT. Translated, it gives CASSLVAVNTDTQYF.

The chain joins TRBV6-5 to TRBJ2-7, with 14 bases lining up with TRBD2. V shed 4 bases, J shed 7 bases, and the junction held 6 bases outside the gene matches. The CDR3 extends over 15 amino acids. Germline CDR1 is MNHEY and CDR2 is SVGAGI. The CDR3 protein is CASSSPGTSGSEQYF. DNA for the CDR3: TGTGCCAGCAGTTCCCCCGGGACTAGCGGGAGTGAGCAGTACTTC.

CDR3 in amino acids: CASSLVGREYNEQFF. The DNA of the CDR3 is TGCGCCAGCAGCTTGGTCGGGAGGGAGTACAATGAGCAGTTCTTC. The rearrangement links TRBV5-1 to TRBJ2-1; 8 nucleotides agree with TRBD2. The trim removed 0 bases at V and 4 bases at J, leaving 3 bases unmatched. The CDR3 sequence is 15 residues long. CDR1 and CDR2 from the germline V gene are SGHRS and YFSETQ. Full variable domain (rest looked up from reference TRBV5-1 and TRBJ2-1): KAGVTQTPRYLIKTRGQQVTLSCSPISGHRSVSWYQQTPGQGLQFLFEYFSETQRNKGNFPGRFSGRQFSNSRSEMNVSTLELGDSALYLCASSLVGREYNEQFFGPGTRLTVL.

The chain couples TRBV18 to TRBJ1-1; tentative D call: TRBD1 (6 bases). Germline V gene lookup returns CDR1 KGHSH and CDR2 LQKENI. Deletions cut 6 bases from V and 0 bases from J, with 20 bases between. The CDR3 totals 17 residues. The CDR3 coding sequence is TGTGCCAGCTCCGTTACAACAGGGAGGGCTATGAACACTGAAGCTTTCTTT. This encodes CASSVTTGRAMNTEAFF.

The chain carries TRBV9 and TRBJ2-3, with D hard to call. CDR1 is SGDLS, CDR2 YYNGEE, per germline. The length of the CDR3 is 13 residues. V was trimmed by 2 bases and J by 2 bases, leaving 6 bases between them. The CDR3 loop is CASSVVYTDTQYF. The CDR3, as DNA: TGTGCCAGCAGCGTCGTCTACACAGATACGCAGTATTTT.

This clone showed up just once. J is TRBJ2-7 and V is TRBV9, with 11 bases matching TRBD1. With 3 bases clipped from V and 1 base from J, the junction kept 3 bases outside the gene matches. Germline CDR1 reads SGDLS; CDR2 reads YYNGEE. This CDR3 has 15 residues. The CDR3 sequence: CASSAGQGASYEQYF. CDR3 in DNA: TGTGCCAGCAGCGCAGGACAGGGGGCGTCCTACGAGCAGTACTTC.

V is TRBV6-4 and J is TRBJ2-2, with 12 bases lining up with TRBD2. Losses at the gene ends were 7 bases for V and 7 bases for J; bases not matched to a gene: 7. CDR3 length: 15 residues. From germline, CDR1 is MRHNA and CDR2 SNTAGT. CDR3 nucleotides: TGTGCCAGCAAAAGACTAGCGGGAGAGGTCGGGGAGCTGTTTTTT. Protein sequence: CASKRLAGEVGELFF.

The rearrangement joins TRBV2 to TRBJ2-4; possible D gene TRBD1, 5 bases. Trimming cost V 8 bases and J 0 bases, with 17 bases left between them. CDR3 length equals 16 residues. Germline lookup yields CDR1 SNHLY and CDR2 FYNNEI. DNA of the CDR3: TGTGCCAGCCGTCTTGGGGCAGACACAGCCAAAAACATTCAGTACTTC. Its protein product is CASRLGADTAKNIQYF.

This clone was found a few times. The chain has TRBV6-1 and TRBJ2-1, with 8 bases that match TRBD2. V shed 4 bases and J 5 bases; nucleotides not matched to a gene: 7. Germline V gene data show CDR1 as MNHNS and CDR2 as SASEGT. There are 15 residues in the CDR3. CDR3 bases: TGTGCCAGCAGTGTTGAAGCGGGAGAGAACAATGAGCAGTTCTTC. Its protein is CASSVEAGENNEQFF.

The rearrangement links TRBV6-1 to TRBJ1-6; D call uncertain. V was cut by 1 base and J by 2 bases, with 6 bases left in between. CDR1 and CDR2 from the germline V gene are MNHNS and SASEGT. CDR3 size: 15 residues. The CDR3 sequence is CASSEGATYNSPLHF. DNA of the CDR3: TGTGCCAGCAGTGAAGGTGCTACCTATAATTCACCCCTCCACTTT.

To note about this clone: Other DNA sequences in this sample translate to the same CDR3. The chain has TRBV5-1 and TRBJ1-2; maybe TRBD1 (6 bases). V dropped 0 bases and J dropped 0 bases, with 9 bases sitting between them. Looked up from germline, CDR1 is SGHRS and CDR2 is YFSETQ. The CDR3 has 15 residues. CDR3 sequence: CASSLETGTNYGYTF. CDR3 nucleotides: TGCGCCAGCAGCTTGGAGACAGGAACTAACTATGGCTACACCTTC.

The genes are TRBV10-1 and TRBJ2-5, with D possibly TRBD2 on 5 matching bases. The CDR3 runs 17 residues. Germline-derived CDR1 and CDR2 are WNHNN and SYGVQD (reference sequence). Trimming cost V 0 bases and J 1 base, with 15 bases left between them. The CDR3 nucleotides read TGCGCCAGCAGTGAGTCCCCCTACGGGGAGCTCCAAGAGACCCAGTACTTC. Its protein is CASSESPYGELQETQYF.

CDR3 bases: TGTGCCACGACATCACTCGGTGAAAAACTGTTTTTT. Residues: CATTSLGEKLFF. The chain combines TRBV30 with TRBJ1-4; D uncertain. Germline-derived CDR1 and CDR2 are GTSNPN and SVGIG (reference sequence). Deletions cut 8 bases from V and 7 bases from J, with 14 bases between. The CDR3 totals 12 residues.

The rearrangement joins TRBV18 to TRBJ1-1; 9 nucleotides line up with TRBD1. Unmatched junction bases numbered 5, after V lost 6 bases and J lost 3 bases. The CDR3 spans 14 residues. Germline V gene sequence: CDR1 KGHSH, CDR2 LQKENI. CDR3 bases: TGTGCCAGCTCGGCCTACAGGGGGCACACTGAAGCTTTCTTT. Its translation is CASSAYRGHTEAFF.

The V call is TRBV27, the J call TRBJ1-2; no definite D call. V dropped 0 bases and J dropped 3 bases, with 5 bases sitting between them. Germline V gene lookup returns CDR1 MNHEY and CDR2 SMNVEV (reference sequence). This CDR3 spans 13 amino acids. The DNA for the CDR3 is TGTGCCAGCAGTTTATCCTCCCACTATGGCTACACCTTC. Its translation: CASSLSSHYGYTF.

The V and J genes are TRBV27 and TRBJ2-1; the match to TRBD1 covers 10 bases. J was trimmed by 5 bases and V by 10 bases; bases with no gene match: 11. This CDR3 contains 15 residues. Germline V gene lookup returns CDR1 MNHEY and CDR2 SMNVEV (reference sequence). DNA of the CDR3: TGTGCCATCTCCCAACCCGGGACAGGGGACAATGAGCAGTTCTTC. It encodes CAISQPGTGDNEQFF.

The CDR3: CASSDQRQETQYF. The CDR3 DNA reads as TGTGCCAGCAGTGATCAGCGCCAAGAGACCCAGTACTTC. The chain has TRBV2 and TRBJ2-5; D ambiguous. Per the germline V gene, CDR1 is SNHLY and CDR2 is FYNNEI. The V gene lost 3 bases and the J gene lost 1 base, with 6 bases spanning the gap. There are 13 residues in the CDR3.

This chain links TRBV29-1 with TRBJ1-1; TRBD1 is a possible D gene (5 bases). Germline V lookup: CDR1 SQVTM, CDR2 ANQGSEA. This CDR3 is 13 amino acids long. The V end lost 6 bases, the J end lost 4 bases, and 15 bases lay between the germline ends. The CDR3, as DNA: TGCAGCGTGGGGCAGGGTAGCGGCACTGAAGCTTTCTTT. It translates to CSVGQGSGTEAFF.

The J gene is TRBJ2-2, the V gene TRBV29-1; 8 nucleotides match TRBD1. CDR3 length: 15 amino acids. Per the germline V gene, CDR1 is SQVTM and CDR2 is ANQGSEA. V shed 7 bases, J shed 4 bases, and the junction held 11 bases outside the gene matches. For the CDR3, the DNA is TGCAGCGCCCAGGGGGCGCTGGGCCCCACCGGGGAGCTGTTTTTT. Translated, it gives CSAQGALGPTGELFF.

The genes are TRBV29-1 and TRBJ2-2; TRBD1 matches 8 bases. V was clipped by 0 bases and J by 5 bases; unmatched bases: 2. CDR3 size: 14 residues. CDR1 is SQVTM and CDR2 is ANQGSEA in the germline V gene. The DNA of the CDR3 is TGCAGCGTTGAAGACAGGGGGCTTACCGGGGAGCTGTTTTTT. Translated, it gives CSVEDRGLTGELFF.

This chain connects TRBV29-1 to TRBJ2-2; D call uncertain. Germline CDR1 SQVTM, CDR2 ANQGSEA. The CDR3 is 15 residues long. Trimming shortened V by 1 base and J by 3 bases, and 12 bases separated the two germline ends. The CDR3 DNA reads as TGCAGCGTTGAAGTTTCAGTAATGGACACCGGGGAGCTGTTTTTT. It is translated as CSVEVSVMDTGELFF.

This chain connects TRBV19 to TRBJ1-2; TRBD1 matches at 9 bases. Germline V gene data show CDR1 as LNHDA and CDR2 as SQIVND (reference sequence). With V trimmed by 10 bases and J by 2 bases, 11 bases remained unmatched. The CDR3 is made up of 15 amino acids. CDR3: CAISPLGTGNYGYTF. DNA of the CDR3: TGTGCCATTTCCCCCCTAGGGACAGGGAACTATGGCTACACCTTC.

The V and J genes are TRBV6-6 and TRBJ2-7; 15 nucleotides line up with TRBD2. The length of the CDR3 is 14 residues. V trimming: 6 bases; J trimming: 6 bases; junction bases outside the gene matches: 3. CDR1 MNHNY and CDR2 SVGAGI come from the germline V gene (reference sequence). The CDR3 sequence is CASRGTSGRIEQYF. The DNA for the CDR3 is TGTGCCAGCAGGGGGACTAGCGGGAGGATCGAGCAGTACTTC.

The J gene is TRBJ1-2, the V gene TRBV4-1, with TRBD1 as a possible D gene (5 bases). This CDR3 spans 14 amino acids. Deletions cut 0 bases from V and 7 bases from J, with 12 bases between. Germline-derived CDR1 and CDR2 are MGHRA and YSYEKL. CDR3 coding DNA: TGCGCCAGCAGCCAAGAAGGGGTATTCTCTGGCTACACCTTC. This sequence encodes CASSQEGVFSGYTF.

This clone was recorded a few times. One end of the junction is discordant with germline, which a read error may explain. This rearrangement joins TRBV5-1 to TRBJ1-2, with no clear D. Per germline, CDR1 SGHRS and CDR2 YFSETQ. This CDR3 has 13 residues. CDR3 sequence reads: CASNLAGDYGYTF. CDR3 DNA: TGCGCCAGCAACTTGGCGGGAGACTATGGCTACACCTTC. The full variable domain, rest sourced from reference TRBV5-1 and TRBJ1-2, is KAGVTQTPRYLIKTRGQQVTLSCSPISGHRSVSWYQQTPGQGLQFLFEYFSETQRNKGNFPGRFSGRQFSNSRSEMNVSTLELGDSALYLCASNLAGDYGYTFGSGTRLTVV.

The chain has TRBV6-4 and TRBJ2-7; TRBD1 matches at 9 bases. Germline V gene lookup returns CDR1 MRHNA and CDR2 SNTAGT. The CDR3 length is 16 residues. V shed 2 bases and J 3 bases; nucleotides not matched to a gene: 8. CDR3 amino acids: CASSDRDRAFYYEQYF. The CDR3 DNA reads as TGTGCCAGCAGTGACCGGGACAGGGCATTCTACTACGAGCAGTACTTC.

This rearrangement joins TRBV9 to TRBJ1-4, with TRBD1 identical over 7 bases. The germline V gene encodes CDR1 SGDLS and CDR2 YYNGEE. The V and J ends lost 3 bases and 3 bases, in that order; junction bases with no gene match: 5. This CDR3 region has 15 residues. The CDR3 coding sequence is TGTGCCAGCAGCGGACAGGGCTGGGCTAATGAAAAACTGTTTTTT. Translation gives CASSGQGWANEKLFF.

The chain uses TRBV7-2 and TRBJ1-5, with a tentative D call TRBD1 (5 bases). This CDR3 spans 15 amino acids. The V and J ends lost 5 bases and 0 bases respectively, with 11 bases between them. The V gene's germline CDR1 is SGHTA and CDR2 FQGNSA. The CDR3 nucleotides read TGTGCCAGCAGCCATCAGGGATATAGCAATCAGCCCCAGCATTTT. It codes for CASSHQGYSNQPQHF.

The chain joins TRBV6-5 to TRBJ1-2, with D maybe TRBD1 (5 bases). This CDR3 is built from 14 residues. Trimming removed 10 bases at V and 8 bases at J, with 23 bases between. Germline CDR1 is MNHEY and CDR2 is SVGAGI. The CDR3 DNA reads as TGTGCCACGCAGCACCCAGTGGGGGGAGGAGGCTACACCTTC. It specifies CATQHPVGGGGYTF.